This passage covers 18 T cell receptor beta chains from one sample sequenced in a study of somatic mutations in cytotoxic T cells in rheumatoid arthritis. Method: immunoSEQ multiplex PCR; TCRdb's copy keeps in-frame clones and lacks some. Here the sample spans under 20,000 clones, about 80% being singletons. The sample comprised CD8+ T cells sorted from blood. These receptors were obtained from an adult with rheumatoid arthritis.

This clone was detected only once. J is TRBJ1-6 and V is TRBV6-4; the D is unclear. From germline, CDR1 is MRHNA and CDR2 SNTAGT. Trimming left V 2 bases short and J 10 bases short, with 9 bases between. This CDR3 contains 13 residues. The CDR3 coding sequence is TGTGCCAGCAGTGACGGGGTGCCCTCACCCCTCCACTTT. Encoded protein: CASSDGVPSPLHF.

This sequence joins TRBV9 and TRBJ1-1; TRBD1 might be the D (5 bases). Trimming shortened V by 3 bases and J by 8 bases, and 14 bases separated the two germline ends. This CDR3 is built from 13 residues. The V gene's germline CDR1 is SGDLS and CDR2 YYNGEE. CDR3 DNA: TGTGCCAGCAGCGCCCTAAGAGGGACCGAAGCTTTCTTT. This gives the protein CASSALRGTEAFF.

This chain uses TRBV5-1 with TRBJ1-3; D gene uncertain. CDR3 size: 16 residues. Germline-derived CDR1 and CDR2 are SGHRS and YFSETQ. V was pared by 0 bases and J by 0 bases, with 10 bases between. The CDR3 spells CASSLDVVPSGNTIYF. As DNA, the CDR3 is TGCGCCAGCAGCTTGGATGTCGTACCCTCTGGAAACACCATATATTTT. The entire variable domain, with the rest obtained from reference TRBV5-1 and TRBJ1-3, is as follows: KAGVTQTPRYLIKTRGQQVTLSCSPISGHRSVSWYQQTPGQGLQFLFEYFSETQRNKGNFPGRFSGRQFSNSRSEMNVSTLELGDSALYLCASSLDVVPSGNTIYFGEGSWLTVV.

The rearrangement links TRBV7-8 to TRBJ2-2, with D hard to call. The germline V and J ends were trimmed by 4 bases and 9 bases, with 9 bases remaining between them. This CDR3 is built from 12 residues. Germline-derived CDR1 and CDR2 are SGHVS and FQNEAQ. The DNA of the CDR3 is TGTGCCAGCAGCTGGGTGAGGCGGGAGCTGTTTTTT. It translates to CASSWVRRELFF.

The J gene is TRBJ2-7, the V gene TRBV19, with 7 positions matching TRBD1. J was trimmed by 3 bases and V by 1 base; bases with no gene match: 3. The CDR3 is 14 amino acids. The germline V gene has CDR1 LNHDA and CDR2 SQIVND (reference sequence). In DNA, the CDR3 is TGTGCCAGTAGTATAGCGGCAGGGGGCTACGAGCAGTACTTC. Its translation is CASSIAAGGYEQYF.

The genes are TRBV6-6 and TRBJ2-7; 10 bases are a match to TRBD1. This CDR3 region has 16 residues. CDR1 and CDR2 from the germline V gene are MNHNY and SVGAGI (reference sequence). V lost 1 base to trimming and J lost 5 bases; unmatched junction nucleotides: 8. This CDR3 reads CASSYLGTGAKDEQYF. The CDR3 coding sequence is TGTGCCAGCAGTTACTTGGGGACAGGGGCTAAGGACGAGCAGTACTTC.

This chain connects TRBV6-5 to TRBJ1-1; D is uncertain. V was shortened by 2 bases and J by 5 bases, with 3 bases between the two germline ends. The germline CDR1 and CDR2 sequences are MNHEY and SVGAGI. This CDR3 is 11 amino acids long. The CDR3 sequence: CASSYGTEAFF. The CDR3 region has the DNA TGTGCCAGCAGTTACGGGACTGAAGCTTTCTTT.

In nucleotides, the CDR3 is TGTGCCAGCTCTCCATTCGGGGACAGTGAAGAGACCCAGTACTTC. This sequence encodes CASSPFGDSEETQYF. V gene TRBV7-6 combines with J gene TRBJ2-5, with TRBD1 matching over 7 bases. CDR1 and CDR2 from the germline V gene are SGHVS and FNYEAQ. The CDR3 consists of 15 residues. V trimming: 8 bases; J trimming: 3 bases; junction bases outside the gene matches: 12.

J is TRBJ2-5 and V is TRBV4-1; D remains ambiguous. V was trimmed by 1 base and J by 5 bases, leaving 17 bases between them. The V gene's germline CDR1 is MGHRA and CDR2 YSYEKL. The CDR3 extends over 16 amino acids. In DNA, the CDR3 is TGCGCCAGCAGCCAAGTCACACTCACAGCGTACGAGACCCAGTACTTC. This sequence encodes CASSQVTLTAYETQYF.

The chain carries TRBV29-1 and TRBJ1-1; D is ambiguous. V gave up 4 bases and J gave up 7 bases, with 10 bases separating them. Germline V CDR1 and CDR2: SQVTM, ANQGSEA. This CDR3 has 11 amino acids. CDR3 bases: TGCAGCGTTGTAGTGGGATATGAAGCTTTCTTT. Translated, it gives CSVVVGYEAFF.

The V call is TRBV27, the J call TRBJ2-4; perhaps TRBD2 as D (5 bases). The ends were cut back, 5 bases at V and 0 bases at J, with 14 bases in the middle. The germline V gene encodes CDR1 MNHEY and CDR2 SMNVEV (reference sequence). The CDR3 length is 16 residues. Here the CDR3 reads CASSLDASRAKNIQYF. The CDR3 coding sequence is TGTGCCAGCAGTCTCGACGCTAGCAGAGCCAAAAACATTCAGTACTTC.

The rearrangement joins TRBV6-5 to TRBJ1-4; 11 nucleotides match TRBD1. Germline lookup yields CDR1 MNHEY and CDR2 SVGAGI. The CDR3 is made up of 14 amino acids. Germline trimming cut 5 bases from V and 7 bases from J; bases unmatched to any gene: 3. As DNA, the CDR3 is TGTGCCAGCAGTCCGGACAGGGGGCGTGAAAAACTGTTTTTT. Protein: CASSPDRGREKLFF.

This clone came up once. The gene calls are TRBV4-1 and TRBJ2-1; 7 bases match TRBD2. The trim removed 6 bases at V and 1 base at J, leaving 0 bases unmatched. Looked up from germline, CDR1 is MGHRA and CDR2 is YSYEKL. The CDR3 sequence is 13 residues long. DNA of the CDR3: TGCGCCAGCAGGGGGGGGTCCTACAATGAGCAGTTCTTC. This codes for CASRGGSYNEQFF.

This sequence joins TRBV7-9 and TRBJ2-3; 8 bases match TRBD1. V gave up 4 bases and J gave up 5 bases; unmatched junction bases: 5. Per germline, CDR1 SEHNR and CDR2 FQNEAQ (reference sequence). The CDR3 spans 14 residues. The CDR3 nucleotides are TGTGCCAGCAGCTCTGGACAGGGCGGAGATACGCAGTATTTT. Protein sequence: CASSSGQGGDTQYF.

The gene calls are TRBV6-1 and TRBJ2-7; D is possibly TRBD2 (6 bases). V lost 1 base, J lost 0 bases, and 10 bases lay in between. CDR1 and CDR2 (germline): MNHNS, SASEGT. The CDR3 extends over 15 amino acids. CDR3 nucleotide sequence: TGTGCCAGCAGTGAAGTTAAGGGACTCTCCTACGAGCAGTACTTC. Its protein product is CASSEVKGLSYEQYF.

The chain carries TRBV4-1 and TRBJ1-1; 11 bases are shared with TRBD1. Losses at the gene ends were 6 bases for V and 4 bases for J; bases not matched to a gene: 10. CDR1 and CDR2 (germline): MGHRA, YSYEKL. The CDR3 spans 16 residues. The CDR3, as DNA: TGCGCCAGCAGTCTGGACAGGGGGCCCCTTCTCACTGAAGCTTTCTTT. This gives the protein CASSLDRGPLLTEAFF.

The rearrangement uses TRBV2 and TRBJ2-3; TRBD2 aligns across 8 bases. The J segment lost 6 bases and the V segment lost 7 bases, leaving 6 bases of the junction unmatched. CDR1 and CDR2 from the germline V gene are SNHLY and FYNNEI. This CDR3 comprises 13 residues. The CDR3: CASTKPGGDTQYF. Here the CDR3 DNA reads TGTGCCAGCACCAAGCCGGGAGGGGATACGCAGTATTTT.

This clone appeared a few times. The chain carries TRBV4-1 and TRBJ2-1, with D unclear. Germline CDR1 is MGHRA and CDR2 is YSYEKL. V gave up 3 bases and J gave up 9 bases, with 3 bases separating them. There are 10 residues in the CDR3. The CDR3, as DNA: TGCGCCAGCAGCCAGGGTGAGCAGTTCTTC. It specifies CASSQGEQFF.